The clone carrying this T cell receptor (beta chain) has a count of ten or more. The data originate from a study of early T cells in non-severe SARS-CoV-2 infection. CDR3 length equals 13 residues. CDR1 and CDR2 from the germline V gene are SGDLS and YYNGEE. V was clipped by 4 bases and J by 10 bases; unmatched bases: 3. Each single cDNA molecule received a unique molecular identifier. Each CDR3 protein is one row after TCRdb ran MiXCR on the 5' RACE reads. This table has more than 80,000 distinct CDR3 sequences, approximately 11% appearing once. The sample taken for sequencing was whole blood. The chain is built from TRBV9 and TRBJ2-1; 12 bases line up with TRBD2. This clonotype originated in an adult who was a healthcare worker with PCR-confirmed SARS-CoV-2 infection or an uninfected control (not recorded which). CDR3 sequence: CASSTGLAGEQFF. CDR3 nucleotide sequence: TGTGCCAGCAGCACTGGACTAGCGGGGGAGCAGTTCTTC.